Here is one TCR beta chain with its context. The source of the sample is a study of technical replicates of blood from several donors. Only in-frame clones appear in the TCRdb table, and some are missing; sequencing was by immunoSEQ multiplex PCR. The sample carries approximately 73,000 clones, 93% recorded once. The V gene end was trimmed by 4 bases and the J gene end by 4 bases; junction bases not matched to a gene: 1. The V gene's germline CDR1 is MNHEY and CDR2 SVGAGI. This CDR3 contains 13 residues. The chain carries TRBV6-5 and TRBJ1-1; 9 nucleotides align to TRBD1. This receptor was taken from a human donor in good health. Input material: T cells isolated from PBMCs. The CDR3 loop reads CASSWGQGTEAFF. The DNA of the CDR3 is TGTGCCAGCAGTTGGGGACAGGGCACTGAAGCTTTCTTT.